This T cell receptor (beta chain) was sequenced during a study of OX40 agonist ivuxolimab in advanced cancers. Study-level background: Cancers in dose escalation were hepatocellular, melanoma, renal cell and head and neck. General observations from the study: Among the nonresponders, some also had low normalized T-cell clonal expansion.

The V gene's germline CDR1 is MNHNS and CDR2 SASEGT. The V end was cut by 6 bases, the J end by 3 bases, with 14 bases between. This CDR3 is built from 14 residues. For this clone: The antigen is not known.

Using immunoSEQ multiplex PCR, the repertoire was profiled, and TCRdb retains in-frame clones only, with some absent. The sample has 30,000 to 40,000 clones, around 80% seen once. The specimen comprised CD4+ or CD8+ T cells sorted from blood, sampled in a trial of the OX40 agonist ivuxolimab. This receptor was identified in an adult with an advanced solid tumor such as melanoma, head and neck, liver or kidney cancer. The rearrangement links TRBV6-1 to TRBJ2-5; D gene uncertain. The CDR3 here is CASSQWAGKETQYF. The CDR3 DNA reads TGTGCCAGCAGCCAGTGGGCAGGAAAAGAGACCCAGTACTTC.